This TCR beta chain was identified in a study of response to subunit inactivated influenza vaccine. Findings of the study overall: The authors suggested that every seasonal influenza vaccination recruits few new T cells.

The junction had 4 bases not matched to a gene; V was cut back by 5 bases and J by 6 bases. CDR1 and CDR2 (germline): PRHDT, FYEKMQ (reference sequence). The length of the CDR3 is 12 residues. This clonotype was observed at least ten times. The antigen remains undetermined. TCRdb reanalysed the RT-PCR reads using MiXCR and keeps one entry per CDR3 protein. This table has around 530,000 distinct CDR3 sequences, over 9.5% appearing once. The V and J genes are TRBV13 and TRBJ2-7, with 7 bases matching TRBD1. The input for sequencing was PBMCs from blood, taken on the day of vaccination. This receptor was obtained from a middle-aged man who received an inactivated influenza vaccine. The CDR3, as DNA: TGTGCCAGCAGCAACCGGGACAGCGAGCAGTACTTC. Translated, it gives CASSNRDSEQYF.